One and the same sample provided the 2 T cell receptor beta chains below, sequenced in a study of long-term antiretroviral therapy in people with HIV. The run of the v3.0 immunoSEQ assay was at survey level. The method was immunoSEQ multiplex PCR; TCRdb's version includes in-frame clones alone and lacks a portion of them. Here the sample spans over 9,000 clones, 60% to 80% being singletons. Specimen: unsorted PBMCs, collected 0.4 years before starting antiretroviral therapy. These receptors originate from a young man with HIV.

The chain uses TRBV6-1 and TRBJ1-6; 9 bases align to TRBD1. Looked up from germline, CDR1 is MNHNS and CDR2 is SASEGT. This CDR3 is 15 amino acids long. The J segment lost 10 bases and the V segment lost 2 bases, leaving 6 bases of the junction unmatched. CDR3 in DNA: TGTGCCAGCAGTGAAACCGGGACAGGGCAATCACCCCTCCACTTT. This gives the protein CASSETGTGQSPLHF.

The genes are TRBV4-1 and TRBJ2-7, with a weak D call TRBD2 (6 bases). Germline values: CDR1 MGHRA, CDR2 YSYEKL. The CDR3 spans 13 residues. The V end was cut by 1 base, the J end by 4 bases, with 8 bases between. The CDR3 loop reads CASSQGLVYEQYF. In nucleotides, the CDR3 is TGCGCCAGCAGCCAAGGACTAGTTTACGAGCAGTACTTC.